This note documents a single T cell receptor beta chain sequence. The repertoire was sequenced with immunoSEQ multiplex PCR; TCRdb's copy has only in-frame clones and lacks some. The sample carries tens of thousands of clones, 91% recorded once. V lost 1 base, J lost 5 bases, and 6 bases lay in between. Germline V gene lookup returns CDR1 LGHNA and CDR2 YSLEER. The CDR3 runs to 13 residues. This sample is part of a study of T cell changes during pregnancy in multiple sclerosis. The sequencing used peripheral blood, collected after pregnancy. This TCR came from a female donor in good health, enrolled as a control in a pregnancy study. The chain couples TRBV4-3 to TRBJ1-5, with unresolved D. The CDR3 reads CASSQVNDQPQHF. The CDR3 DNA reads as TGCGCCAGCAGCCAAGTTAATGATCAGCCCCAGCATTTT.